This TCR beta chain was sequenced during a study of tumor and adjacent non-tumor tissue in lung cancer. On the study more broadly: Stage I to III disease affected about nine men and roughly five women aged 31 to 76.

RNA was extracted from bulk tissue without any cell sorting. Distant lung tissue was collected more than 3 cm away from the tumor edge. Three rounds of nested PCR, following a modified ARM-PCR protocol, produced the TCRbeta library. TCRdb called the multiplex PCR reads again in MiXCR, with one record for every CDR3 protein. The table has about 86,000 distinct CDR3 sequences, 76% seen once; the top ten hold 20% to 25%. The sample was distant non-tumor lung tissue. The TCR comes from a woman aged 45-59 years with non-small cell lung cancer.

The CDR3 region has the DNA TGTGCCAGCGGTGACGGGATAATTCCCTACGAGCAGTACTTC. Its translation: CASGDGIIPYEQYF. V and J are TRBV12-3 or TRBV12-4 and TRBJ2-7; a possible D gene is TRBD2 (5 bases). The CDR3 is 14 amino acids. The V gene lost 8 bases and the J gene lost 2 bases, with 16 bases spanning the gap.